This T cell receptor beta chain stems from a study of T cell changes during pregnancy in multiple sclerosis. Assay: immunoSEQ multiplex PCR; the TCRdb copy retains only in-frame clones and omits some. The sample shows about 49,000 clones, nearly 90% of them seen only once. V dropped 0 bases and J dropped 9 bases, with 12 bases sitting between them. The CDR3 is 13 residues long. Germline loops: CDR1 SGHDT, CDR2 YYEEEE. Sequenced material: peripheral blood, taken after pregnancy. The chain carries TRBV5-6 and TRBJ1-2, with D possibly matching TRBD1 (5 bases). The sequence was obtained from a female donor in good health, enrolled as a control in a pregnancy study. CDR3 protein: CASSLGGGYRYTF. The CDR3 nucleotides are TGTGCCAGCAGCTTGGGGGGGGGATATCGCTACACCTTC.